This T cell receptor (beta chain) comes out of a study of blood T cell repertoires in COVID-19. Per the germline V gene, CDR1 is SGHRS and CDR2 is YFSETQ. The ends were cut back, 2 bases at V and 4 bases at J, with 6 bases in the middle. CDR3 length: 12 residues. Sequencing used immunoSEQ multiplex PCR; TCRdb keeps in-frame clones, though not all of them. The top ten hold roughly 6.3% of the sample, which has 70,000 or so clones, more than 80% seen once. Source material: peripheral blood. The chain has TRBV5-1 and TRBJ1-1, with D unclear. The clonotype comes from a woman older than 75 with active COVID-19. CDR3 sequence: CASSFSGTEAFF. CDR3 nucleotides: TGCGCCAGCAGCTTTTCGGGCACTGAAGCTTTCTTT.